This T cell receptor (beta chain) is drawn from a study of cytotoxic CD8 clonotypes in ibrutinib-treated CLL. This clone was seen only a few times. Clones were sequenced by immunoSEQ multiplex PCR, and TCRdb holds only the in-frame ones, with some missing. Of over 70,000 clones listed, 86% were seen once; the top ten hold about 5.8%. The germline V and J ends were trimmed by 6 bases and 1 base, with 9 bases remaining between them. Looked up from germline, CDR1 is LNHDA and CDR2 is SQIVND (reference sequence). This CDR3 has 13 amino acids. The gene calls are TRBV19 and TRBJ2-5, with D unclear. The TCR comes from a human donor with chronic lymphocytic leukemia. The starting material was PBMCs, obtained before ibrutinib treatment. The CDR3 spells CASRGTSQETQYF. The CDR3 coding sequence is TGTGCCAGTAGGGGAACGTCCCAAGAGACCCAGTACTTC.